This record concerns one T cell receptor (beta chain) sequence. These data are taken from a study of OX40 agonist ivuxolimab in advanced cancers. Data came from immunoSEQ multiplex PCR; TCRdb stores just in-frame clones and leaves some out. The sample consists of around 100,000 clones, 90% of them appearing once. The V end was cut by 4 bases, the J end by 6 bases, with 16 bases between. There are 14 residues in the CDR3. CDR1 LGHNA and CDR2 YSLEER come from the germline V gene. This receptor was identified in an adult with an advanced solid tumor such as melanoma, head and neck, liver or kidney cancer. The chain employs TRBV4-3 and TRBJ2-7; possibly TRBD2 for D (5 bases). The sequencing used CD4+ or CD8+ T cells sorted from blood, collected in a trial of the OX40 agonist ivuxolimab. This CDR3 is CASSREPLRSEQYF. The DNA of the CDR3 is TGCGCCAGCAGCCGGGAGCCACTTCGGTCCGAGCAGTACTTC.